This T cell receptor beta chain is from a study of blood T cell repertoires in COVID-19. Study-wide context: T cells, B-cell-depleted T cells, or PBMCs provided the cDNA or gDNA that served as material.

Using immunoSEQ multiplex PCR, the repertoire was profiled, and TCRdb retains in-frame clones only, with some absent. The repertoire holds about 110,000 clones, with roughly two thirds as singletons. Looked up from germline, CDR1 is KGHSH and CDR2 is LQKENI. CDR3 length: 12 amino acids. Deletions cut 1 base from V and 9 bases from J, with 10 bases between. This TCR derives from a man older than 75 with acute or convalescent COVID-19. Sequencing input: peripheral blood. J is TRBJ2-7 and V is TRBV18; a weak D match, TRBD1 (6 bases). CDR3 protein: CASSPLQGTQYF. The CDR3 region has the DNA TGTGCCAGCTCACCACTACAGGGAACGCAGTACTTC.